This T cell receptor beta chain was found in a study of cytomegalovirus exposure and HLA in healthy donors (dated by TCRdb to 2015 to 2018). Broadly, across the study: According to a later analysis, the roughly 130 validation repertoires were produced on the same platform as the 700 or so repertoires of the first cohort. The aim of the study was to test whether cataloging public T cell receptors could identify signatures of past pathogen exposure. In addition to the first cohort of 666 subjects, a separate validation cohort of 120 different subjects was used. To predict cytomegalovirus infection status, the study combined high-throughput TCR immunosequencing, statistical association of individual TCRs with disease status, and machine learning. The study at large found these results: The study listed around 160 TCR beta chains as associated with cytomegalovirus. Three of the identified cytomegalovirus-associated TCR beta chains were confirmed in vitro to be specific for cytomegalovirus antigens. Subsequent analysis determined that TCRs grouped into clusters in the first cohort also showed a tendency toward co-occurrence across the roughly 120 validation repertoires, and roughly 95% of cluster scores exceeded 0. While some public TCRs were present in many individuals, most TCR sequences turned up only very rarely across donors. The classifier was reported to diagnose cytomegalovirus status with high specificity and sensitivity in both the original cohort and the validation cohort. All 120 or so repertoires were used to score co-occurrence in the validation cohort in a later analysis, because that analysis had no HLA typing for the cohort. The authors suggested that the approach could potentially be extended to other disease states and immunological phenotypes.

Donors formed part of the validation cohort, which comprised some 120 subjects and was distinct from the first cohort of 550 to 850 subjects. Taken from the germline V gene (reference sequence), the CDR1 and CDR2 loops are MNHEY and SMNVEV. Its CDR3 holds 16 amino acids, cysteine through phenylalanine. Kept here is only the CDR3 DNA, which spans 48 bases and is read in frame from base 1. V is cut back by 3 bases and J by 3 bases, with 10 bases in the junction unmatched. As regards this clone: This clone's antigen is unknown. No per-base quality is available; no much larger clone lies one base away.

The library was built by means of the immunoSEQ multiplex PCR assay. For the original study's pipeline: To diagnose cytomegalovirus status from the catalog of TCR beta chain sequences, a statistical classification framework was built. In its TCRdb copy, this immuneACCESS table keeps in-frame sequences only and misses some clones. Where compared with another copy, unresolved V genes explain less than half of these, and the others have no known cause. Clonal size and the V and J genes are those of that table, whereas D and trimming came from the DNA. The sample table lists 67,000 or so clones, about 94% of them with a count of one. The top ten clonotypes cover 1.4% of the sample.

The chain uses TRBV27 and TRBJ2-7, with 8 junctional bases fitting TRBD2. The receptor's source is a man aged 18 to 29 in good health and CMV-seropositive. Sequences were obtained from PBMCs. The sequence in DNA is TGTGCCAGCAGTTTCTCCTCGCTAGCGGGTTACTACGAGCAGTACTTC. Its protein is CASSFSSLAGYYEQYF.